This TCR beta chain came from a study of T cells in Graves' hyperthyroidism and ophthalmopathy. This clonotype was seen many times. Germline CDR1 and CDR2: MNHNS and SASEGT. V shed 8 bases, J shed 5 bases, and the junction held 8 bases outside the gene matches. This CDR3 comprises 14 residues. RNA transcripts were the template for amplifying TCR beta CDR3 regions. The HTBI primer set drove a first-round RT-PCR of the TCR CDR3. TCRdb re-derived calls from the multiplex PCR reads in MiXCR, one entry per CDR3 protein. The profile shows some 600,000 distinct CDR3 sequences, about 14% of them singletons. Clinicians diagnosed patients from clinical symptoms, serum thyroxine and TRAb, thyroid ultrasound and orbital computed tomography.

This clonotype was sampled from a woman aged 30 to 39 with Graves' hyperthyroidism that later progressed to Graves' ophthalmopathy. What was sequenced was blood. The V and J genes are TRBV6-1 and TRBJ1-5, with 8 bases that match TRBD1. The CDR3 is CASESRGLDQPQHF. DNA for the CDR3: TGTGCCAGCGAATCCAGGGGGCTGGATCAGCCCCAGCATTTT.